This T cell receptor beta chain comes out of a study of T cell changes during pregnancy in multiple sclerosis. This clone was detected once. The V and J ends lost 10 bases and 1 base respectively, with 13 bases between them. Germline V gene lookup returns CDR1 MNHNS and CDR2 SASEGT. The CDR3 consists of 13 residues. Here immunoSEQ multiplex PCR was the method, and the copy in TCRdb shows in-frame clones only, minus some. This table has under 55,000 clones, 91% appearing once. The gene calls are TRBV6-1 and TRBJ1-1; D is possibly TRBD1 (6 bases). Sequencing was performed on CD8+ T cells from peripheral blood mononuclear cells, taken after pregnancy. The clonotype comes from a female donor with multiple sclerosis, enrolled in a pregnancy study. CDR3 sequence: CATLRGGNTEAFF. Here the CDR3 DNA reads TGTGCCACCTTGAGAGGGGGGAACACTGAAGCTTTCTTT.